The T cell receptor beta chain described here comes from a study of blood T cell repertoires in COVID-19. Overall study context: Acute and convalescent COVID-19 specimens originated in the United States, Italy and Spain. PBMCs, B-cell-depleted T cells, or T cells provided the cDNA or gDNA that made up the material.

In the original processing: Nucleated cell counts were estimated from reference gene primer amplification. TCRdb's copy holds only in-frame clones and misses some; the assay was immunoSEQ multiplex PCR. V, J and clone size are taken as reported in that table, and D and trimming were inferred from the DNA itself. The sample contains about 230,000 clones, approximately 80% of which appear only once. The CDR3 is made up of 17 amino acids. The junction had 11 bases not matched to a gene; V was cut back by 0 bases and J by 5 bases. Germline V gives CDR1 SGHTA, CDR2 FQGTGA. The clonotype comes from a woman in her 50s with acute or convalescent COVID-19. The chain joins TRBV7-3 to TRBJ2-5; TRBD1 matches at 8 bases. Specimen: peripheral blood. CDR3: CASSLTAGGVGSETQYF. The CDR3 bases are TGTGCCAGCAGCTTAACTGCAGGGGGCGTGGGGTCGGAGACCCAGTACTTC.